This TCR beta chain was captured by sequencing in a study of blood T cell repertoires in COVID-19. At the level of the study: From T cells, B-cell-depleted T cells, or PBMCs came the material, which was cDNA or gDNA.

As handled by the study authors: Estimation of nucleated cell counts was performed using reference gene primer amplification. TCRdb's copy holds only in-frame clones and misses some; the assay was immunoSEQ multiplex PCR. V, J and clone size were drawn from that table, and D and trimming were deduced from the DNA. The sample lists more than 110,000 clones, around 80% seen once, with approximately 4% in the top ten. Germline CDR1 and CDR2: MNHNY and SVGAGI (reference sequence). With 6 bases clipped from V and 5 bases from J, the junction kept 3 bases outside the gene matches. The CDR3 consists of 13 residues.

Sequenced material: peripheral blood. This receptor was obtained from a man in his sixties with acute or convalescent COVID-19. The chain is built from TRBV6-6 and TRBJ1-1; 10 nucleotides align to TRBD1. The CDR3 protein is CASRGQGRTEAFF. The CDR3 DNA sequence: TGTGCCAGCAGGGGACAGGGGAGGACTGAAGCTTTCTTT.